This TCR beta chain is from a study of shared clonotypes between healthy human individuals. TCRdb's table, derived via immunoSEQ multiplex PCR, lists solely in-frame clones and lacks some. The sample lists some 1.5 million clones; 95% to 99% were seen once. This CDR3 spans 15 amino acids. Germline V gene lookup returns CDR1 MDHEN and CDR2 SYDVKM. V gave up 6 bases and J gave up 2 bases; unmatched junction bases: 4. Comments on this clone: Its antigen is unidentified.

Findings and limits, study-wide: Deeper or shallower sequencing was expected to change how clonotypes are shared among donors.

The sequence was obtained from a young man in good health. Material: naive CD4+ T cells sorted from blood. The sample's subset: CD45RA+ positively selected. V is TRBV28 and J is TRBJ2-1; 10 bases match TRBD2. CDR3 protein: CASSLAGVTYNEQFF. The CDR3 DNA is TGTGCCAGCAGCCTAGCGGGAGTAACCTACAATGAGCAGTTCTTC.